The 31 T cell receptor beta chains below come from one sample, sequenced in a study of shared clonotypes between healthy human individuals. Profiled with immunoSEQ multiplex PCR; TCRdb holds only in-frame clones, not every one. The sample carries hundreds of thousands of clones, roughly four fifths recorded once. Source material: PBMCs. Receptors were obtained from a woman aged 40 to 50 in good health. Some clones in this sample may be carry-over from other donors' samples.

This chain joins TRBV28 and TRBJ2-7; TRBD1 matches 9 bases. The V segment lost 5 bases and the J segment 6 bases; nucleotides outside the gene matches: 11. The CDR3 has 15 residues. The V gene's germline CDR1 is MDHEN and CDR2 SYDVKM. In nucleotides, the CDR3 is TGTGCCAGCAGTCTATATGGGGGACAGGGAGGCGAGCAGTACTTC. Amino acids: CASSLYGGQGGEQYF. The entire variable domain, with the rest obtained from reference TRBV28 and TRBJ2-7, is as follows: DVKVTQSSRYLVKRTGEKVFLECVQDMDHENMFWYRQDPGLGLRLIYFSYDVKMKEKGDIPEGYSVSREKKERFSLILESASTNQTSMYLCASSLYGGQGGEQYFGPGTRLTVT.

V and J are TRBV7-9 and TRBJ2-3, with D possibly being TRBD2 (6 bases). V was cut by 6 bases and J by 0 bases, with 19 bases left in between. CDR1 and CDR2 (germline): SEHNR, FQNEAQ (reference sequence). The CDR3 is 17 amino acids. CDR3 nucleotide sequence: TGTGCCAGCAGTTATCCTTATGGGGGAGGTAGCACAGATACGCAGTATTTT. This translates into CASSYPYGGGSTDTQYF. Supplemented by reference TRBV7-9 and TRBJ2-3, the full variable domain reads DTGVSQNPRHKITKRGQNVTFRCDPISEHNRLYWYRQTLGQGPEFLTYFQNEAQLEKSRLLSDRFSAERPKGSFSTLEIQRTEQGDSAMYLCASSYPYGGGSTDTQYFGPGTRLTVL.

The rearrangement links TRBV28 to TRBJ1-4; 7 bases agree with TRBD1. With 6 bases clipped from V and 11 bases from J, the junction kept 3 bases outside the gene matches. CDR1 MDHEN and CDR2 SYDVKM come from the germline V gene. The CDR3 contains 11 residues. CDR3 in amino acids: CASSPRGKLFF. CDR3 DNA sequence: TGTGCCAGCAGCCCCAGGGGGAAACTGTTTTTT.

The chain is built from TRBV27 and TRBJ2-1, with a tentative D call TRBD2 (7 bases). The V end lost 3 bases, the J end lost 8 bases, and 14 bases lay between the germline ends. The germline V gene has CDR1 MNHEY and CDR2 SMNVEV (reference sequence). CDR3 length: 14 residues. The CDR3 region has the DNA TGTGCCAGCAGTTTTCTAGGGGGGGGCCATGAGCAGTTCTTC. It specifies CASSFLGGGHEQFF.

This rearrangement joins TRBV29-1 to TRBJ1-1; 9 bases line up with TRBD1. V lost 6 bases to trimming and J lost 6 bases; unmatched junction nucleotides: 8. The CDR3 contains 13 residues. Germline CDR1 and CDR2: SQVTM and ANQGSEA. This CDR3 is CSVKTGQGPEAFF. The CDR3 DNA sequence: TGCAGCGTCAAAACGGGACAGGGTCCTGAAGCTTTCTTT.

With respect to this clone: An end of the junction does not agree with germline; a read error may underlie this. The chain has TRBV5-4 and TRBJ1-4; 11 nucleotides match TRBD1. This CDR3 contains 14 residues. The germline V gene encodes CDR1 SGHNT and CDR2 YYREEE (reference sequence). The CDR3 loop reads CASSRGTGGEKLFF. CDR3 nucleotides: TGCGCCAGCAGCCGAGGGACAGGGGGTGAAAAACTGTTTTTT.

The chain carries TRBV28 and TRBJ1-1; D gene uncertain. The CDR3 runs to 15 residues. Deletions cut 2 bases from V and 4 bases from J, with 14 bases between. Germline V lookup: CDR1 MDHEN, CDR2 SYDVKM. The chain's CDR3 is CASSLIPRGSTEAFF. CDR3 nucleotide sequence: TGTGCCAGCAGTTTAATCCCCAGAGGTTCCACTGAAGCTTTCTTT. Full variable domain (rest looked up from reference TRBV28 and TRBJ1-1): DVKVTQSSRYLVKRTGEKVFLECVQDMDHENMFWYRQDPGLGLRLIYFSYDVKMKEKGDIPEGYSVSREKKERFSLILESASTNQTSMYLCASSLIPRGSTEAFFGQGTRLTVV.

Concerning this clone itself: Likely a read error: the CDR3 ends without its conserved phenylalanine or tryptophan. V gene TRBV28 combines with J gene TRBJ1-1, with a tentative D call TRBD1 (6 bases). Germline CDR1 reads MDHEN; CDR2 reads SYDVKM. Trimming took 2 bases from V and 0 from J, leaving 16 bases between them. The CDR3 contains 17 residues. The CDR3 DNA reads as TGTGCCAGCAGTTTAAGACAGGCGTTCCGGATGAACACTGAAGCTTTCCTT. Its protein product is CASSLRQAFRMNTEAFL.

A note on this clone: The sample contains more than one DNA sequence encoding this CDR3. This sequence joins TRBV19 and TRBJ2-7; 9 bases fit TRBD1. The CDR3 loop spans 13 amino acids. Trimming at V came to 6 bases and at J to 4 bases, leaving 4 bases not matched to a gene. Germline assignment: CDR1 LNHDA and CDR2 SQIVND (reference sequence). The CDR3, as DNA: TGTGCCAGTAGAGGGACAGGGCTATACGAGCAGTACTTC. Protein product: CASRGTGLYEQYF.

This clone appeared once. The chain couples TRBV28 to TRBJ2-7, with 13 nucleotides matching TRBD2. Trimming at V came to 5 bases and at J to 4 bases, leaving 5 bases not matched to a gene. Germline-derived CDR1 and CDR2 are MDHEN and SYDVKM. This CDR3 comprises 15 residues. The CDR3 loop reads CASSTQTSGRYEQYF. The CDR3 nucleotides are TGTGCCAGCAGTACCCAGACTAGCGGGAGGTACGAGCAGTACTTC.

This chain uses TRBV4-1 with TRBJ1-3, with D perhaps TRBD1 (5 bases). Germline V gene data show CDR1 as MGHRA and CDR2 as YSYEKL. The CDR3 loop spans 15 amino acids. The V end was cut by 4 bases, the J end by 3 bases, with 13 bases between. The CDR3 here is CASSRPGGSGNTIYF. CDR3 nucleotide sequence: TGCGCCAGCAGCCGGCCTGGGGGGAGTGGAAACACCATATATTTT.

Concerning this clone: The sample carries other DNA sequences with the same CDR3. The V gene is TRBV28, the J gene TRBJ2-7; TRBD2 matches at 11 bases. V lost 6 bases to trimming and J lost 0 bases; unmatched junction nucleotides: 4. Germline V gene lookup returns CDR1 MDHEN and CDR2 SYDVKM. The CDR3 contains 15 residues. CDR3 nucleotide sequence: TGTGCCAGCAGAGGACTAGCGGGTTCCTCCTACGAGCAGTACTTC. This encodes CASRGLAGSSYEQYF.

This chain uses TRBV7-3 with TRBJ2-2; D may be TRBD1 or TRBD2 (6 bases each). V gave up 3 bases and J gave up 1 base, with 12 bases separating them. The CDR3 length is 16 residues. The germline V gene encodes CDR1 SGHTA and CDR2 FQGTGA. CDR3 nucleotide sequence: TGTGCCAGCAGCTTTTGGGGGGCGCGGAACACCGGGGAGCTGTTTTTT. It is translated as CASSFWGARNTGELFF.

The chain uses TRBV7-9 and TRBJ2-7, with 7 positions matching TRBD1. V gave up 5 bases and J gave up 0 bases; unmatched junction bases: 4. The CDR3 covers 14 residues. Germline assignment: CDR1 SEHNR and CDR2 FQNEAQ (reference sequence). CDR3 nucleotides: TGTGCCAGCAGCGTCAGGGGGTACTCCTACGAGCAGTACTTC. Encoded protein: CASSVRGYSYEQYF. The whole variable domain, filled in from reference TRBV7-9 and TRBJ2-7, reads DTGVSQNPRHKITKRGQNVTFRCDPISEHNRLYWYRQTLGQGPEFLTYFQNEAQLEKSRLLSDRFSAERPKGSFSTLEIQRTEQGDSAMYLCASSVRGYSYEQYFGPGTRLTVT.

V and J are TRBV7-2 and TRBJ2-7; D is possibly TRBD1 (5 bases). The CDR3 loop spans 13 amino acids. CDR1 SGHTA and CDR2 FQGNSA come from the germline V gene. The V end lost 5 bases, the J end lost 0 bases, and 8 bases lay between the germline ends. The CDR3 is CASSRTPSYEQYF. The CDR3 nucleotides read TGTGCCAGCAGCCGGACACCCTCCTACGAGCAGTACTTC.

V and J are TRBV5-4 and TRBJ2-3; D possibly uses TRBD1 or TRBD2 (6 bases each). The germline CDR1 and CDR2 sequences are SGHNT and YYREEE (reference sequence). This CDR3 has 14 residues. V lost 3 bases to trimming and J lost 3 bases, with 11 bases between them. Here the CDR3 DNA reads TGTGCCAGCAGCTCGGGGGCTGGAACAGATACGCAGTATTTT. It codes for CASSSGAGTDTQYF.

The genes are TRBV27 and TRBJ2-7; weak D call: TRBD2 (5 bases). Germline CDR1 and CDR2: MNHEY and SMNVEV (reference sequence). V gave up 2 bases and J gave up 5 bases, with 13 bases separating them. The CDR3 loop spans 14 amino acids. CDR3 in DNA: TGTGCCAGCAGTTTAAGGTCAAGCGGCAACGAGCAGTACTTC. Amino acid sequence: CASSLRSSGNEQYF.

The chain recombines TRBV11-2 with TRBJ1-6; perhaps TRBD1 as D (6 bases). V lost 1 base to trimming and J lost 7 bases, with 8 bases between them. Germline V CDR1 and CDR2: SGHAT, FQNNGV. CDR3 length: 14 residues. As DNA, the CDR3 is TGTGCCAGCAGCTTAGTTAGGGGGAATTCACCCCTCCACTTT. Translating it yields CASSLVRGNSPLHF. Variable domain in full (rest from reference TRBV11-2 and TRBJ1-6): EAGVAQSPRYKIIEKRQSVAFWCNPISGHATLYWYQQILGQGPKLLIQFQNNGVVDDSQLPKDRFSAERLKGVDSTLKIQPAKLEDSAVYLCASSLVRGNSPLHFGNGTRLTVT.

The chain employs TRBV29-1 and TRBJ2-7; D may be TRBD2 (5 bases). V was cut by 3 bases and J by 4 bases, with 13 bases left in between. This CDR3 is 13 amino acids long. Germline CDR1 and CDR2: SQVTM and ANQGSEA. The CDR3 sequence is CSVEGKDSYEQYF. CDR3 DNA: TGCAGCGTTGAGGGCAAGGACTCTTACGAGCAGTACTTC.

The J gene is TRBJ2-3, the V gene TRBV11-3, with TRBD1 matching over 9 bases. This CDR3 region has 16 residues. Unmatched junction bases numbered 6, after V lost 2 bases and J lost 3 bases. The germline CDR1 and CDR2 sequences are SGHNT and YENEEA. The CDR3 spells CASSLSTGGGTDTQYF. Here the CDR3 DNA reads TGTGCCAGCAGCTTATCAACAGGGGGCGGGACAGATACGCAGTATTTT.

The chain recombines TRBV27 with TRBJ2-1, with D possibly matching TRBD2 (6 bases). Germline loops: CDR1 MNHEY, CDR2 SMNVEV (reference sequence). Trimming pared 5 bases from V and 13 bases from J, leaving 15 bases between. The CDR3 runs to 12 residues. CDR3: CASSPGLPSQFF. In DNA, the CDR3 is TGTGCCAGCAGTCCCGGACTACCGTCACAGTTCTTC.

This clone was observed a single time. The CDR3: CASSGNVGGEQYF. DNA for the CDR3: TGTGCCAGCAGTGGCAACGTAGGAGGCGAGCAGTACTTC. The chain links TRBV6-6 to TRBJ2-7, with D perhaps TRBD2 (5 bases). The CDR3 is 13 residues long. V was shortened by 5 bases and J by 6 bases, with 14 bases between the two germline ends. Germline CDR1 and CDR2: MNHNY and SVGAGI (reference sequence).

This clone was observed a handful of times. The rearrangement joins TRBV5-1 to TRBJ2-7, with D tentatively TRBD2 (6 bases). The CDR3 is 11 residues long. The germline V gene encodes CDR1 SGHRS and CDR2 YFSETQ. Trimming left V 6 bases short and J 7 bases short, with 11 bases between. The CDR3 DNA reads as TGCGCCAGCAAGGAGGGACTTGAGCAGTACTTC. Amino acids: CASKEGLEQYF.

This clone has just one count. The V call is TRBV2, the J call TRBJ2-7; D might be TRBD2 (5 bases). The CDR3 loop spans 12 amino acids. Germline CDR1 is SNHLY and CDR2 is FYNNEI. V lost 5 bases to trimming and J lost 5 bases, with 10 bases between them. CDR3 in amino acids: CASSSLGNEQYF. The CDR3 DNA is TGTGCCAGCAGTAGCCTCGGGAACGAGCAGTACTTC.

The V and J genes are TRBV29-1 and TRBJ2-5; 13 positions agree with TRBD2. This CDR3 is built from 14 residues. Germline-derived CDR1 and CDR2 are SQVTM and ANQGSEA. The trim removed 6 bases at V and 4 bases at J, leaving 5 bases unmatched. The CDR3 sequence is CSVRTSGSTETQYF. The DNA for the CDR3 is TGCAGCGTCCGGACTAGCGGGAGCACAGAGACCCAGTACTTC.

CDR3 sequence: CASSFGTGGREQYF. CDR3 DNA: TGCGCCAGCAGCTTCGGGACAGGGGGCCGCGAGCAGTACTTC. This chain links TRBV5-1 with TRBJ2-7; TRBD1 aligns across 12 bases. Germline lookup yields CDR1 SGHRS and CDR2 YFSETQ. The V and J ends lost 2 bases and 6 bases, in that order; junction bases with no gene match: 3. The CDR3 covers 14 residues.

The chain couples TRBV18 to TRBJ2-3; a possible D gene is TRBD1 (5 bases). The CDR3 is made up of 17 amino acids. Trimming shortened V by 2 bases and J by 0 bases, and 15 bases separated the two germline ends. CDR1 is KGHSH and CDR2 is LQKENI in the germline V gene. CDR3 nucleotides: TGTGCCAGCTCACCAAACGGAGTGACAGTAAGCACAGATACGCAGTATTTT. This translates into CASSPNGVTVSTDTQYF.

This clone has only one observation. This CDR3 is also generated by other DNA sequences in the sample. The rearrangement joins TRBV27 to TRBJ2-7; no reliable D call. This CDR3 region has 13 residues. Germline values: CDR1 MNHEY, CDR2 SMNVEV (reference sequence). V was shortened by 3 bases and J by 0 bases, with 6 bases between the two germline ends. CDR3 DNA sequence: TGTGCCAGCAGTTTTCCAAGCTCCTACGAGCAGTACTTC. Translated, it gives CASSFPSSYEQYF.

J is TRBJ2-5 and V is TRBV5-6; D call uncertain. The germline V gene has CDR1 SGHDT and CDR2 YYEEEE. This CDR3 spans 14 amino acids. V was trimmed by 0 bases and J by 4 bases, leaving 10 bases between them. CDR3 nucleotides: TGTGCCAGCAGCTTGGTTGGGGTTGGAGAGACCCAGTACTTC. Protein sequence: CASSLVGVGETQYF.

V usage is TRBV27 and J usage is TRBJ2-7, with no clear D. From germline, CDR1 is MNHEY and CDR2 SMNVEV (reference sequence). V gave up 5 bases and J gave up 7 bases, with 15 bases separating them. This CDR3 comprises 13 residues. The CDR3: CASSLRKLGEQYF. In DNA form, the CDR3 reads TGTGCCAGCAGTCTAAGAAAATTGGGTGAGCAGTACTTC.

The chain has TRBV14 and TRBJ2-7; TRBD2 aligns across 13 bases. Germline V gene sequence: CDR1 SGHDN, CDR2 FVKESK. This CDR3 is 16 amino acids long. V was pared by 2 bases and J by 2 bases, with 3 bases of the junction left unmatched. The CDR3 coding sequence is TGTGCCAGCAGCCAAACCGGACTAGCGGGAGCCTACGAGCAGTACTTC. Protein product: CASSQTGLAGAYEQYF.